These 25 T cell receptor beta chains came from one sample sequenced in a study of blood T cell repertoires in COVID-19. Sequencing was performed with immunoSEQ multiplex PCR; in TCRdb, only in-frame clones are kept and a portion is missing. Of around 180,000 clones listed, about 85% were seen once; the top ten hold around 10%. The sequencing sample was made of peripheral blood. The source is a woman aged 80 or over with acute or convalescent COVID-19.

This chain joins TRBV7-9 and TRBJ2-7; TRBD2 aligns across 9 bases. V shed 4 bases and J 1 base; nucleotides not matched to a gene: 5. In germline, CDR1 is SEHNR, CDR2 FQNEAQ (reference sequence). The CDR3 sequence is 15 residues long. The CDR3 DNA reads TGTGCCAGCAGCTCAACCAGCGGGGGGTCCTACGAGCAGTACTTC. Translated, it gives CASSSTSGGSYEQYF.

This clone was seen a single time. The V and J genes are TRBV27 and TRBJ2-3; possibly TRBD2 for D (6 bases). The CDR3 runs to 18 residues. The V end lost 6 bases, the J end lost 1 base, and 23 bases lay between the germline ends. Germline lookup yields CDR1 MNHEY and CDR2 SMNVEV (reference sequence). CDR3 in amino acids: CASRFSSLVGGGTDTQYF. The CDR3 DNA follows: TGTGCCAGCAGATTCTCCTCCTTGGTGGGCGGGGGCACAGATACGCAGTATTTT.

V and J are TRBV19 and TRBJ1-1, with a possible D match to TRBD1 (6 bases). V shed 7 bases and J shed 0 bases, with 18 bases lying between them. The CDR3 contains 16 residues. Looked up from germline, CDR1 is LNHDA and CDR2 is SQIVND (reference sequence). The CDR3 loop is CASKPPRQVMNTEAFF. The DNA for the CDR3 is TGTGCCAGTAAACCCCCTCGACAGGTCATGAACACTGAAGCTTTCTTT.

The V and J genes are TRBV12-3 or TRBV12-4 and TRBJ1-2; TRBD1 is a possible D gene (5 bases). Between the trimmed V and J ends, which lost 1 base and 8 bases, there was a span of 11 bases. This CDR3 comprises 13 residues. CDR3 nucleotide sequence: TGTGCCAGCAGTTTAGGGGCAGGGTACGGCTACACCTTC. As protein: CASSLGAGYGYTF.

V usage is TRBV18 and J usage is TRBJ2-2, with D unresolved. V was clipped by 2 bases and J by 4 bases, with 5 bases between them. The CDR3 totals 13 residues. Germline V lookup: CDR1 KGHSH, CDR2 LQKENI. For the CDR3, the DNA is TGTGCCAGCTCACCATCCGTCACCGGGGAGCTGTTTTTT. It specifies CASSPSVTGELFF.

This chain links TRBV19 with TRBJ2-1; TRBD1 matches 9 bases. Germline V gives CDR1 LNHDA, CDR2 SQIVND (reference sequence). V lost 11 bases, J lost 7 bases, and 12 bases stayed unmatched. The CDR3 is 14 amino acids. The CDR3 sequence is CAASWGQGGNEQFF. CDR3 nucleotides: TGTGCCGCGAGTTGGGGACAGGGCGGGAATGAGCAGTTCTTC.

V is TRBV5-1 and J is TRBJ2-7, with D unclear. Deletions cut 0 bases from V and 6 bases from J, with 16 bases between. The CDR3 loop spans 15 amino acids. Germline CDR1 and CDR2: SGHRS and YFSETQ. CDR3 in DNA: TGCGCCAGCAGCTTGGGCCCTGGCAGCTACAGCGAGCAGTACTTC. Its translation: CASSLGPGSYSEQYF.

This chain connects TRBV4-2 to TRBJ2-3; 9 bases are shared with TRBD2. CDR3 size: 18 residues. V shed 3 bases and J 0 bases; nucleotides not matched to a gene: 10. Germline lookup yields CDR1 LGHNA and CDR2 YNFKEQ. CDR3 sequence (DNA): TGTGCCAGCAGCCATTCTTCGGGACTAGCAGATAGCACAGATACGCAGTATTTT. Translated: CASSHSSGLADSTDTQYF.

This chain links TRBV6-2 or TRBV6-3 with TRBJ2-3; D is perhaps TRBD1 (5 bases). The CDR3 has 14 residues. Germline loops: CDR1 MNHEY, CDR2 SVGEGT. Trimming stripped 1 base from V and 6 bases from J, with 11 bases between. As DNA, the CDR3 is TGTGCCAGCAGTTACTACAGGTCAGGGGATACGCAGTATTTT. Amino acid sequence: CASSYYRSGDTQYF.

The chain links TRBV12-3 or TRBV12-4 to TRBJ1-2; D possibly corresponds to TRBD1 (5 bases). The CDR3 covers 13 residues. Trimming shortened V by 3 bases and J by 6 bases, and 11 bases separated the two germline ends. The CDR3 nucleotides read TGTGCCAGCAGTTTGTTGGGAGGGGATGGCTACACCTTC. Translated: CASSLLGGDGYTF.

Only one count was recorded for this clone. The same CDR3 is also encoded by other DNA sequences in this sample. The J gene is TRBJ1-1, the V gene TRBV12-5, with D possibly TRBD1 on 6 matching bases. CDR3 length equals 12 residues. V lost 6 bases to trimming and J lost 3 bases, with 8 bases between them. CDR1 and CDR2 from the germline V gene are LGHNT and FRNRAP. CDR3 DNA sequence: TGTGCTAGTGGGGACAGTTACACTGAAGCTTTCTTT. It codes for CASGDSYTEAFF. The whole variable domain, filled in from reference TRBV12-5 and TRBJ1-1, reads DARVTQTPRHKVTEMGQEVTMRCQPILGHNTVFWYRQTMMQGLELLAYFRNRAPLDDSGMPKDRFSAEMPDATLATLKIQPSEPRDSAVYFCASGDSYTEAFFGQGTRLTVV.

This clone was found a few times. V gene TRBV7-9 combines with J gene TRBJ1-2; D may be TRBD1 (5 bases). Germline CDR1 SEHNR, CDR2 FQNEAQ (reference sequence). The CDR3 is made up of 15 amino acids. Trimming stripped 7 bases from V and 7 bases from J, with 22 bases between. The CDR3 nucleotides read TGTGCCAGCACCCTTCACCACCTAGGGGTGGGTGGCTACACCTTC. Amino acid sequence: CASTLHHLGVGGYTF.

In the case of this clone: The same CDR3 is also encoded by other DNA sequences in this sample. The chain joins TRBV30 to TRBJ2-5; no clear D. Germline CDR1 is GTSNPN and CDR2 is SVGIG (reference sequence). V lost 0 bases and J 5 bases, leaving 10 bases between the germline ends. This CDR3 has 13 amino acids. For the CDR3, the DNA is TGTGCCTGGAGTGTACGTAGGCGGGAGACCCAGTACTTC. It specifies CAWSVRRRETQYF.

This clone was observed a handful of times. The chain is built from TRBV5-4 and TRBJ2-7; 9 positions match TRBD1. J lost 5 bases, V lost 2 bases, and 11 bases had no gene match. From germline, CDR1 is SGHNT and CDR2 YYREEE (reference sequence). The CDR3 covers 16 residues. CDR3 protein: CASSFPGTGFRHEQYF. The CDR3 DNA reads TGTGCCAGCAGCTTCCCCGGGACAGGGTTTAGACACGAGCAGTACTTC.

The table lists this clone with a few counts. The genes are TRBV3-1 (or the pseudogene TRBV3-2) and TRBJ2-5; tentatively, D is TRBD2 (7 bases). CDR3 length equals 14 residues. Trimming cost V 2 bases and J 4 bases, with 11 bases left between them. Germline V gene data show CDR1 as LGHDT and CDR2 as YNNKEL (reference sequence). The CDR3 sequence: CASSQRGGAETQYF. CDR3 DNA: TGTGCCAGCAGCCAACGCGGGGGCGCAGAGACCCAGTACTTC.

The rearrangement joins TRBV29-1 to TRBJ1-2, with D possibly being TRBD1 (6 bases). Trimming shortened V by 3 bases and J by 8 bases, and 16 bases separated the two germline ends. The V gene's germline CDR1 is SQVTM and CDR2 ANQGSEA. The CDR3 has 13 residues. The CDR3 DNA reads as TGCAGCGTTGATCGAACAGGGTCAGGGGGCTACACCTTC. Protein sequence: CSVDRTGSGGYTF.

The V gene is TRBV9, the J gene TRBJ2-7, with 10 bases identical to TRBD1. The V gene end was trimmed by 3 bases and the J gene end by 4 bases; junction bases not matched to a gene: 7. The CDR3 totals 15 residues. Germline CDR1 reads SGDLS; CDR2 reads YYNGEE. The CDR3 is CASSGGTGETYEQYF. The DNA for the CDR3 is TGTGCCAGCAGCGGGGGGACAGGGGAAACGTACGAGCAGTACTTC.

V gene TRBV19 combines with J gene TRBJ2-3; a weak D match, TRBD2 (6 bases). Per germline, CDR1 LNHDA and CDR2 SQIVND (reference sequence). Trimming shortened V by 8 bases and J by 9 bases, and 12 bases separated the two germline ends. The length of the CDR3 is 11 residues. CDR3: CASSGGLTQYF. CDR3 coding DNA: TGTGCCAGTTCTGGGGGACTCACGCAGTATTTT. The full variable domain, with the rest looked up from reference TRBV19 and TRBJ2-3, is DGGITQSPKYLFRKEGQNVTLSCEQNLNHDAMYWYRQDPGQGLRLIYYSQIVNDFQKGDIAEGYSVSREKKESFPLTVTSAQKNPTAFYLCASSGGLTQYFGPGTRLTVL.

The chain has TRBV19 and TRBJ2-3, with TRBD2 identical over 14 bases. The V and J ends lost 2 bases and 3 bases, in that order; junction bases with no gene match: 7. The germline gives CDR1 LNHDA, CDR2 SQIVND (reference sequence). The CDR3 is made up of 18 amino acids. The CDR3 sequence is CASSILGTSGGKTDTQYF. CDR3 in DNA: TGTGCCAGTAGTATATTAGGGACTAGCGGGGGAAAAACAGATACGCAGTATTTT.

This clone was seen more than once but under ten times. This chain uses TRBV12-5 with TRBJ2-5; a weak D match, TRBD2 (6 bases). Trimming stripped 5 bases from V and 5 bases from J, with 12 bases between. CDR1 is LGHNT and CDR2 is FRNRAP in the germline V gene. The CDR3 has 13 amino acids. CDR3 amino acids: CASGKGTYETQYF. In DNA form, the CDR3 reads TGTGCTAGTGGTAAAGGGACTTATGAGACCCAGTACTTC.

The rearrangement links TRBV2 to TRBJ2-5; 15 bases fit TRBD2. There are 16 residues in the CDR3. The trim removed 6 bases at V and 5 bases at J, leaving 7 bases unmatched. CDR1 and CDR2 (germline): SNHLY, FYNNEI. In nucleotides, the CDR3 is TGTGCCAGCAGCCTGGGACTAGCGGGGGGCGGGGAGACCCAGTACTTC. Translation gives CASSLGLAGGGETQYF. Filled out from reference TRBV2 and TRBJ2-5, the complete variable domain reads EPEVTQTPSHQVTQMGQEVILRCVPISNHLYFYWYRQILGQKVEFLVSFYNNEISEKSEIFDDQFSVERPDGSNFTLKIRSTKLEDSAMYFCASSLGLAGGGETQYFGPGTRLLVL.

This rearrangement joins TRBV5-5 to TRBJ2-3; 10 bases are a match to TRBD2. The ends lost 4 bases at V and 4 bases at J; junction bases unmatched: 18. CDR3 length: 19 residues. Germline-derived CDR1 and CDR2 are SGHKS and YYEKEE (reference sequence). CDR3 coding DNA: TGTGCCAGCAGCCCCCGTCGTGGCCTAGCGGGAGAAGTTGCAGATACGCAGTATTTT. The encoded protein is CASSPRRGLAGEVADTQYF.

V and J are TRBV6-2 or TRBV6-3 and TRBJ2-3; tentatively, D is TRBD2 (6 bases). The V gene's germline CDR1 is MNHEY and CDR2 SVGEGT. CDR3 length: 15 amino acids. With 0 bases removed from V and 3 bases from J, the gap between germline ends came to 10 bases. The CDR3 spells CASSYSGRGTDTQYF. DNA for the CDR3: TGTGCCAGCAGTTACTCGGGACGGGGGACAGATACGCAGTATTTT.

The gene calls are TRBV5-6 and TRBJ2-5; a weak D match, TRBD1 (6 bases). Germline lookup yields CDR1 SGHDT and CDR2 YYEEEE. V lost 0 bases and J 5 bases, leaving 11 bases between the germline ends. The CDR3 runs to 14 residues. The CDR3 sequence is CASSLVGGKETQYF. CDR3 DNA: TGTGCCAGCAGCTTGGTAGGGGGAAAGGAGACCCAGTACTTC.

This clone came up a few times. CDR3 sequence: CASIPGGAKNEQFF. The DNA for the CDR3 is TGTGCCAGCATTCCAGGGGGCGCGAAAAATGAGCAGTTCTTC. This chain connects TRBV2 to TRBJ2-1; 8 bases are a match to TRBD1. Germline assignment: CDR1 SNHLY and CDR2 FYNNEI. V was pared by 7 bases and J by 7 bases, with 9 bases of the junction left unmatched. This CDR3 is 14 amino acids long.